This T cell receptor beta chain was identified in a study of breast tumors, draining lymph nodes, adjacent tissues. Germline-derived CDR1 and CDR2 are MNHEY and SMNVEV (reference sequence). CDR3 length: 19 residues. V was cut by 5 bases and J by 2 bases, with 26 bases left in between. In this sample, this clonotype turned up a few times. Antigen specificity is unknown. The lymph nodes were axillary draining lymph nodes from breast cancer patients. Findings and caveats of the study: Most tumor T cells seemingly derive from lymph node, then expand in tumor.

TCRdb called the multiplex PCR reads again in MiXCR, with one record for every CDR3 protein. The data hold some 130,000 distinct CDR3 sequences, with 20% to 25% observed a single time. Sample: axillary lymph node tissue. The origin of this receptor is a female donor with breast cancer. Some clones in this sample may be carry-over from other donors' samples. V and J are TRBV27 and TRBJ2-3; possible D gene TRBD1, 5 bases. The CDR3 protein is CASSPTGLGLGPFTDTQYF. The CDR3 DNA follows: TGTGCCAGCAGTCCCACGGGCTTGGGCTTGGGGCCTTTCACAGATACGCAGTATTTT.